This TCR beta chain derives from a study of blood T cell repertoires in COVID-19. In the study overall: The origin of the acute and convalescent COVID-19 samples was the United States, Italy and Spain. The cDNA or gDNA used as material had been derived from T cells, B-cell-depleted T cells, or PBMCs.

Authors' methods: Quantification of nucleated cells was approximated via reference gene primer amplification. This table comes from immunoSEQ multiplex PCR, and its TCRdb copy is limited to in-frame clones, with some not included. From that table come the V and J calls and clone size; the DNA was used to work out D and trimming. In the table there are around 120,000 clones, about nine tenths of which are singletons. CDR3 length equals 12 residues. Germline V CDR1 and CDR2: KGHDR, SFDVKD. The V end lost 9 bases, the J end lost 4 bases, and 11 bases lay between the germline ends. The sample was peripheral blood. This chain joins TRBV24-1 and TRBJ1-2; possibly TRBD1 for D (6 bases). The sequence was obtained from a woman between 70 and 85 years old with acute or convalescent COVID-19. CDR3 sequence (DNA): TGTGCCACCTCCAACAGGGCCTATGGCTACACCTTC. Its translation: CATSNRAYGYTF.